The clone carrying this TCR beta chain was picked up a small number of times. Its antigen is as yet unknown. The sample is drawn from a study of early T cells in non-severe SARS-CoV-2 infection. About the research overall: Sequencing of unsorted whole blood was done on bulk RNA, leaving chains unpaired. Whole-study results and caveats: Matching with VDJdb favored anti-spike CD8 responses (missing private and CD4 specificities).

V dropped 5 bases and J dropped 7 bases, with 17 bases sitting between them. Germline CDR1 is KGHSH and CDR2 is LQKENI. CDR3 length: 15 residues. Individual cDNA molecules received unique molecular identifiers during library preparation. Using its own MiXCR run on the 5' RACE reads, TCRdb lists one record per CDR3 protein. The sample comprises tens of thousands of distinct CDR3 sequences, 20% of which are singletons, and about 15% rests with the top ten. The chain uses TRBV18 and TRBJ2-2; maybe TRBD1 (5 bases). The material sequenced was whole blood, taken at baseline. The source of this sequence is an adult who was a healthcare worker with PCR-confirmed SARS-CoV-2 infection or an uninfected control (not recorded which). CDR3 bases: TGTGCCAGCTCATCGATCCTTCAGGGAAACGGGGAGCTGTTTTTT. Residues: CASSSILQGNGELFF.